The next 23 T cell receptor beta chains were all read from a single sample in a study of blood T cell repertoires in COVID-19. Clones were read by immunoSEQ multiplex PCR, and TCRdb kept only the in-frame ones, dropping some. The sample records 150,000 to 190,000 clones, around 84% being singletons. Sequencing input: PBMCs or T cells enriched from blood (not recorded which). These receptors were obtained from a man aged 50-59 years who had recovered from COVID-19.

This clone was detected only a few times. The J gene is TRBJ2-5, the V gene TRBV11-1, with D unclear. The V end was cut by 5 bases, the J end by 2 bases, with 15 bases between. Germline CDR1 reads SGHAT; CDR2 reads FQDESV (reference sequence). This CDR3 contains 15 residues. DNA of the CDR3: TGTGCCAGCAGCCCTTACCGTACAAATCAAGAGACCCAGTACTTC. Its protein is CASSPYRTNQETQYF.

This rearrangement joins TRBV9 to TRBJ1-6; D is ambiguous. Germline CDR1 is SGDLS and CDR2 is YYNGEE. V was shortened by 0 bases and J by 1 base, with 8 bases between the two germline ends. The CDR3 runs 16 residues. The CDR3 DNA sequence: TGTGCCAGCAGCGTAGCCCCGGGGTCCTATAATTCACCCCTCCACTTT. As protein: CASSVAPGSYNSPLHF.

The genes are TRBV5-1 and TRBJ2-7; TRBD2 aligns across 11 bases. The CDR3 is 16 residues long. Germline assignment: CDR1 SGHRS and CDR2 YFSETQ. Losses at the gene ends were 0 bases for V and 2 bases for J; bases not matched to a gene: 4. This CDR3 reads CASSLGVAGGTYEQYF. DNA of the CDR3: TGCGCCAGCAGCTTGGGAGTAGCGGGGGGGACCTACGAGCAGTACTTC.

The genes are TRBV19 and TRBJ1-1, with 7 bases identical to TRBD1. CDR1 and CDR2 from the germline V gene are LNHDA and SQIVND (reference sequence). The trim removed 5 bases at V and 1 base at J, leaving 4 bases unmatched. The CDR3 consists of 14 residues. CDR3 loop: CASSLQGKNTEAFF. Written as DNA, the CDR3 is TGTGCCAGTAGTTTACAGGGGAAGAACACTGAAGCTTTCTTT.

The CDR3 region has the DNA TGCAGCGTCAACCGGGGGGTGGTTGGCTACACCTTC. Translated, it gives CSVNRGVVGYTF. The genes are TRBV29-1 and TRBJ1-2; D is perhaps TRBD1 (5 bases). Germline assignment: CDR1 SQVTM and CDR2 ANQGSEA. This CDR3 is built from 12 residues. Trimming took off 6 bases at V and 7 bases at J, with 15 bases between the two ends.

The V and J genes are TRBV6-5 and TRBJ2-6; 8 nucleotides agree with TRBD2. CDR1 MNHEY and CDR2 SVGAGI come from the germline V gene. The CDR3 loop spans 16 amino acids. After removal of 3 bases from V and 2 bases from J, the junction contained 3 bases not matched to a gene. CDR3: CASSYVAGTGANVLTF. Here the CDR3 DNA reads TGTGCCAGCAGTTATGTAGCGGGGACTGGGGCCAACGTCCTGACTTTC.

The CDR3 DNA reads as TGTGCCAGCAGTTTAACTCAGGGGGGAACTGAAGCTTTCTTT. Protein sequence: CASSLTQGGTEAFF. The V gene is TRBV28, the J gene TRBJ1-1; 7 nucleotides align to TRBD1. Germline CDR1 and CDR2: MDHEN and SYDVKM. The V gene end was trimmed by 2 bases and the J gene end by 5 bases; junction bases not matched to a gene: 5. There are 14 residues in the CDR3. Full variable domain (rest looked up from reference TRBV28 and TRBJ1-1): DVKVTQSSRYLVKRTGEKVFLECVQDMDHENMFWYRQDPGLGLRLIYFSYDVKMKEKGDIPEGYSVSREKKERFSLILESASTNQTSMYLCASSLTQGGTEAFFGQGTRLTVV.

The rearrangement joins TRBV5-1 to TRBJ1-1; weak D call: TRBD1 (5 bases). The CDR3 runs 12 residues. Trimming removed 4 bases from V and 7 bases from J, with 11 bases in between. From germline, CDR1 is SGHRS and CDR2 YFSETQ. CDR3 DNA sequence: TGCGCCAGCAGCCCATCAGGGATTGAAGCTTTCTTT. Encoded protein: CASSPSGIEAFF.

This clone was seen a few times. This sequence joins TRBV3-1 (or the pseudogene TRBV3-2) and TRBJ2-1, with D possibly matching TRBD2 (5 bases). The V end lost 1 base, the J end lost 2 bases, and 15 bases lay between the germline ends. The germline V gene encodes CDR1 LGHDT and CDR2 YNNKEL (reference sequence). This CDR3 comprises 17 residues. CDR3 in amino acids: CASSQGRRITPYNEQFF. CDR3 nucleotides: TGTGCCAGCAGCCAAGGGAGGAGAATCACCCCCTACAATGAGCAGTTCTTC.

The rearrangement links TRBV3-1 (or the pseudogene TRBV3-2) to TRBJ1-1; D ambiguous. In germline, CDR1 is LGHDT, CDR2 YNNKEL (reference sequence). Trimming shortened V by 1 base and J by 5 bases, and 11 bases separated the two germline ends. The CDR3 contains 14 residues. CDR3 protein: CASSQVWSATEAFF. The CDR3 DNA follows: TGTGCCAGCAGCCAAGTCTGGAGCGCTACTGAAGCTTTCTTT.

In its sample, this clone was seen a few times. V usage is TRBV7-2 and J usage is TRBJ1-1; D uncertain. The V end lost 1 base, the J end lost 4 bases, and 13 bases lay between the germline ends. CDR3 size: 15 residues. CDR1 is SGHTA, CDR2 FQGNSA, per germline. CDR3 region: CASSLDLARGTEAFF. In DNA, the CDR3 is TGTGCCAGCAGCTTAGATCTGGCGCGGGGCACTGAAGCTTTCTTT.

The CDR3 here is CASSPVPGPHNSPLHF. The DNA for the CDR3 is TGTGCCAGCAGCCCCGTCCCAGGCCCCCATAATTCACCCCTCCACTTT. The rearrangement links TRBV9 to TRBJ1-6; D not certain. CDR1 and CDR2 from the germline V gene are SGDLS and YYNGEE. This CDR3 has 16 residues. Trimming took off 4 bases at V and 5 bases at J, with 16 bases between the two ends.

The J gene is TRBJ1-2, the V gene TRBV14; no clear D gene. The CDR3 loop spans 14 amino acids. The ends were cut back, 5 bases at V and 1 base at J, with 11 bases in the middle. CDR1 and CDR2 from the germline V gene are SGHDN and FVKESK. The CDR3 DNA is TGTGCCAGCAGCGGAGGAGGATATAACTATGGCTACACCTTC. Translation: CASSGGGYNYGYTF.

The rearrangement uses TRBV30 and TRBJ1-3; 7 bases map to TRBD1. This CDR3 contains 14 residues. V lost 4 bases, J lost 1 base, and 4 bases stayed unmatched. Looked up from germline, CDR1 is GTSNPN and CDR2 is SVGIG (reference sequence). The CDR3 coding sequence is TGTGCCTGGACCGCGGGACAGTCTGGAAACACCATATATTTT. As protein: CAWTAGQSGNTIYF. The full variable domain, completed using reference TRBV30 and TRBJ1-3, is SQTIHQWPATLVQPVGSPLSLECTVEGTSNPNLYWYRQAAGRGLQLLFYSVGIGQISSEVPQNLSASRPQDRQFILSSKKLLLSDSGFYLCAWTAGQSGNTIYFGEGSWLTVV.

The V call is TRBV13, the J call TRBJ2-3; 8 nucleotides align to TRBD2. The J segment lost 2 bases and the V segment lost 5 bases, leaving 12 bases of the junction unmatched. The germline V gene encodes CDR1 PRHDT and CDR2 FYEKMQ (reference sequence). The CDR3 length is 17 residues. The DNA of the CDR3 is TGTGCCAGCAGCCCATCCGGGTGGCGGGGGGACACAGATACGCAGTATTTT. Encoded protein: CASSPSGWRGDTDTQYF.

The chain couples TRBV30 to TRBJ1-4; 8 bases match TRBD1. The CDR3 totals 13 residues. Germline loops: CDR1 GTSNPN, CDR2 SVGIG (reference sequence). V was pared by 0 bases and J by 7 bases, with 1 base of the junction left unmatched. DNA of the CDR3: TGTGCCTGGAGTGTACAGGGGGTTGAAAAACTGTTTTTT. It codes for CAWSVQGVEKLFF.

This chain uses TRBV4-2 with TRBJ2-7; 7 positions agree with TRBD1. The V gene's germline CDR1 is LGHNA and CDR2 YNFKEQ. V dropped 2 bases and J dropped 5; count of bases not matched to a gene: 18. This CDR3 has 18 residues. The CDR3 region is CASSQPHGSVTGLNEQYF. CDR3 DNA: TGTGCCAGCAGCCAACCCCATGGGTCCGTGACAGGGTTAAACGAGCAGTACTTC.

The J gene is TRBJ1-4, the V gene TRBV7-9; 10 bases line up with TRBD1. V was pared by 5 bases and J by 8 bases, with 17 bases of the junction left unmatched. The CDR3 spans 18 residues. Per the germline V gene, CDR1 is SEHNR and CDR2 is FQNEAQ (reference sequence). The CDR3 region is CASSPGTGVQLIREKLFF. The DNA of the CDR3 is TGTGCCAGCAGCCCGGGGACAGGGGTACAGCTTATAAGGGAAAAACTGTTTTTT. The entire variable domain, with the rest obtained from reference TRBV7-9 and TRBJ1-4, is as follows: DTGVSQNPRHKITKRGQNVTFRCDPISEHNRLYWYRQTLGQGPEFLTYFQNEAQLEKSRLLSDRFSAERPKGSFSTLEIQRTEQGDSAMYLCASSPGTGVQLIREKLFFGSGTQLSVL.

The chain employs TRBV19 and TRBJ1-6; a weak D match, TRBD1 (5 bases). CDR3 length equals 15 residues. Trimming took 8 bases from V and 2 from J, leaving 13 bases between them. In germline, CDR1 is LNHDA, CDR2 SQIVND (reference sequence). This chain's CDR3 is CASQTRQTYNSPLHF. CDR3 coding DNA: TGTGCCAGTCAGACCCGACAGACCTATAATTCACCCCTCCACTTT.

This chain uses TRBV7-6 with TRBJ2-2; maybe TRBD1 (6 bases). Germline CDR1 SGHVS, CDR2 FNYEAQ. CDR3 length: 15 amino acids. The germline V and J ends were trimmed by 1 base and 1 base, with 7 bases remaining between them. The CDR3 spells CASSLGTENTGELFF. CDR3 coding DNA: TGTGCCAGCAGCTTAGGGACAGAGAACACCGGGGAGCTGTTTTTT.

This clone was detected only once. The CDR3 is CASSGVRETQYF. In DNA form, the CDR3 reads TGCGCCAGCAGCGGAGTACGAGAGACCCAGTACTTC. V and J are TRBV5-1 and TRBJ2-5; no clear D. The CDR3 runs 12 residues. Germline values: CDR1 SGHRS, CDR2 YFSETQ. Trimming removed 4 bases from V and 4 bases from J, with 8 bases in between.

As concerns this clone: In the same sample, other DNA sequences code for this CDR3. The CDR3 bases are TGTGCCAGCAGCCAAGATTACAGGGGGGGAGGCTACACCTTC. It translates to CASSQDYRGGGYTF. The J gene is TRBJ1-2, the V gene TRBV3-1 (or the pseudogene TRBV3-2); 8 bases agree with TRBD1. The CDR3 consists of 14 residues. Germline loops: CDR1 LGHDT, CDR2 YNNKEL (reference sequence). Trimming at V came to 0 bases and at J to 8 bases, leaving 5 bases not matched to a gene.

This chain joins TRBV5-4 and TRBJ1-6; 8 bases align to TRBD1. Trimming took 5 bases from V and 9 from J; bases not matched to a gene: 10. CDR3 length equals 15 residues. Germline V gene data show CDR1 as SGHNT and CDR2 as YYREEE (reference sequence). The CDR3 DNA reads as TGTGCCAGCAGACCAGACAGGGGTGTAGGTTCACCCCTCCACTTT. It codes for CASRPDRGVGSPLHF. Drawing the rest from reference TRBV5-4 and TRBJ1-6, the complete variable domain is ETGVTQSPTHLIKTRGQQVTLRCSSQSGHNTVSWYQQALGQGPQFIFQYYREEENGRGNFPPRFSGLQFPNYSSELNVNALELDDSALYLCASRPDRGVGSPLHFGNGTRLTVT.